The sample holds a few counts of the clone carrying this T cell receptor beta chain. The target antigen is unknown. V shed 4 bases and J shed 1 base, with 14 bases lying between them. CDR3 length equals 15 residues. Germline CDR1 reads SGHRS; CDR2 reads YFSETQ. The data are from a study of blood T cells in healthy people across ages. Study-level results: Using unsorted PBMCs precluded a conclusive naive versus antigen-experienced comparison. Roughly linear declines in TCR beta diversity per million T cells occurred with age.

PCR was performed a second time for about 7 to 11 cycles using a sample-barcoded 5' primer and a J-beta primer mix. TCRdb reanalysed the 5' RACE reads using MiXCR and keeps one entry per CDR3 protein. The data show 1.5 million to 2 million distinct CDR3 sequences, with 28% seen just once and around 7.7% held by the top ten. Healthy Caucasian individuals from Russia aged roughly 6 to 100 were enrolled as donors. Every donor contributed 7.5 to 10 milliliters of peripheral blood by blood draw. The material sequenced was blood. The chain recombines TRBV5-1 with TRBJ2-5; maybe TRBD2 (6 bases). The clonotype originates from a woman between 25 and 40 years old in good health. CDR3 nucleotide sequence: TGCGCCAGCAGCCCCCTTGGCGGGGTCCAAGAGACCCAGTACTTC. It specifies CASSPLGGVQETQYF.